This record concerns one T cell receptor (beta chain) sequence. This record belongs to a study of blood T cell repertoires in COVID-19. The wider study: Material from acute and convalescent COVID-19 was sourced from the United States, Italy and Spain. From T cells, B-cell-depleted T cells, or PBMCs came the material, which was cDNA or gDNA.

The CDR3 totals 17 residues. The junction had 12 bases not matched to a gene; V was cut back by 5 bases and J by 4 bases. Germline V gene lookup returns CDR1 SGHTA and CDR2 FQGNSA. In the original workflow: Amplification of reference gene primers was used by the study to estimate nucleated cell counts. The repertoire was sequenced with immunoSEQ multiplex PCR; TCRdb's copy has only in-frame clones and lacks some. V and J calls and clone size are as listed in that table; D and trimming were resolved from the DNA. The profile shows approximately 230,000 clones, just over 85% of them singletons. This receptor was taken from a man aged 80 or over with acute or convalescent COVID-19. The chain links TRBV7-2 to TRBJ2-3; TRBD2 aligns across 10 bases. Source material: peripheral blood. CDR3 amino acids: CASSPSPLAGAPDTQYF. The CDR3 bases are TGTGCCAGCAGCCCGAGTCCTCTAGCGGGAGCTCCAGATACGCAGTATTTT.